This T cell receptor (beta chain) was captured by sequencing in a study of cytomegalovirus exposure and HLA in healthy donors. This CDR3 contains 11 residues. Germline V gene sequence: CDR1 SGHRS, CDR2 YFSETQ. Deletions cut 0 bases from V and 8 bases from J, with 5 bases between. As to this clone: The antigen remains unidentified.

Points from the study as a whole: Data from an earlier analysis indicated that most TCR beta V segments were productive either about 87% or about 30% of the time. CMV serostatus was the only immune exposure information that was available.

The PCR employed 60 Vbeta primers together with 13 Jbeta primers. Sequenced by immunoSEQ multiplex PCR; TCRdb stores in-frame clones only, minus some. The profile shows roughly 170,000 clones, around 80% of them singletons. Material for sequencing was PBMCs. The genes are TRBV5-1 and TRBJ1-1, with D unresolved. The receptor was derived from a woman aged 25 to 39 in good health and CMV-seropositive. CDR3 loop: CASSLETEAFF. The CDR3 nucleotides read TGCGCCAGCAGCTTGGAGACAGAAGCTTTCTTT. Full variable domain (rest looked up from reference TRBV5-1 and TRBJ1-1): KAGVTQTPRYLIKTRGQQVTLSCSPISGHRSVSWYQQTPGQGLQFLFEYFSETQRNKGNFPGRFSGRQFSNSRSEMNVSTLELGDSALYLCASSLETEAFFGQGTRLTVV.